In this sample, the clone carrying this TCR beta chain turned up a few times. The sample is drawn from a study of patients and donors after allogeneic stem cell transplantation. CDR3 size: 16 residues. TCRdb itself ran the RT-PCR reads through MiXCR, one entry per CDR3 protein. The sample has about 960,000 distinct CDR3 sequences, about a sixth seen once; the top ten hold around 6%. Sequencing input: blood, either unsorted or a sorted T cell fraction (not recorded which). The receptor was derived from a human donor who was either an allogeneic HSCT recipient or a stem cell or donor lymphocyte infusion donor (not recorded which). It is not recorded whose cells these are; they may come from a transplant donor. The V and J genes are TRBV21-1 and TRBJ2-5; TRBD1, the table's D call, was not compared with the DNA. TRBV21-1 represents a pseudogene. Here the CDR3 reads CASSNCRTGAKETQYF. CDR3 sequence (DNA): TGTGCCAGCAGCAATTGCCGGACAGGGGCCAAAGAGACCCAGTACTTC.